The present TCR beta chain was sequenced within a study of shared clonotypes between healthy human individuals. Profiled with immunoSEQ multiplex PCR; TCRdb holds only in-frame clones, not every one. Altogether millions of clones are present, more than 90% being singletons, with the ten largest covering 0.14%. Sequencing was done on a sample of naive CD4+ T cells sorted from blood. Subset described: CD45RA+ positively selected. This sequence was found in a man between 18 and 29 years old in good health.

Here the CDR3 DNA reads TGTGCCAGCAGCTTAGGTGGCGCCACCGGGGAGCTGTTTTTT. Residues: CASSLGGATGELFF. The rearrangement uses TRBV7-9 and TRBJ2-2; D gene ambiguous. Germline CDR1 and CDR2: SEHNR and FQNEAQ (reference sequence). The V end was cut by 1 base, the J end by 4 bases, with 7 bases between. CDR3 size: 14 residues.